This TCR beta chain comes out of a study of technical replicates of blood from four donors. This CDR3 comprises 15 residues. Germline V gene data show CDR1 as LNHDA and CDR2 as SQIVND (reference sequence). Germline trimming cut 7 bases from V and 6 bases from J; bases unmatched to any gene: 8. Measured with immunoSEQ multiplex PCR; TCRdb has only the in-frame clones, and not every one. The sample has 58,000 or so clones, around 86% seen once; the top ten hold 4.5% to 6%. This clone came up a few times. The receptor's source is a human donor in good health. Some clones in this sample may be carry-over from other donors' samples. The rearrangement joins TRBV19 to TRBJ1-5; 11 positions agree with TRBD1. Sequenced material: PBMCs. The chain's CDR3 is CASNLGQGASQPQHF. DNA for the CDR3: TGTGCCAGTAACCTTGGACAGGGGGCTAGTCAGCCCCAGCATTTT.